This passage covers 13 T cell receptor beta chains from one sample sequenced in a study of naive and memory T cell subsets (dated by TCRdb to between 2016 and 2019). Libraries came from UMI-ligation and nested PCR. The sequencer was an Illumina MiSeq. The beta constant-region primer consisted of an equimolar mixture of two oligonucleotides that together covered TRBC1 and TRBC2. TCRdb ran its own pipeline on the public reads, namely fastp trimming at Q25 and MiXCR clone calling, and kept in-frame beta chains. Rows with one shared CDR3 protein collapse into an entry with the most common genes and DNA. The sample records 120,000 to 150,000 distinct CDR3 sequences, about 15% of which are singletons. About 0.13% of the sample is in the top ten clones. Sequencing was carried out using naive CD4+ T cells from blood. The meaning of the sample's cell subset or site label: naive T cells, CD45RA high CD27+. These receptors were collected from a human donor in good health.

The J gene is TRBJ2-1, the V gene TRBV12-3 or TRBV12-4; the D gene could be TRBD1 or TRBD2 (5 bases each). This CDR3 region has 15 residues. Trimming left V 0 bases short and J 7 bases short, with 13 bases between. The CDR3 region is CASSLAGRAVNEQFF. CDR3 coding DNA: TGTGCCAGCAGTTTAGCGGGACGAGCGGTTAATGAGCAGTTCTTC.

This clonotype has a handful of counts. This chain connects TRBV20-1 to TRBJ2-3; D is ambiguous. Germline CDR1 and CDR2: DFQATT and SNEGSKA (reference sequence). CDR3 length: 18 amino acids. Trimming removed 0 bases at V and 0 bases at J, with 19 bases between. CDR3: CSARDLGLGNSSTDTQYF. The DNA for the CDR3 is TGCAGTGCTAGAGATCTTGGGCTAGGAAATTCTAGCACAGATACGCAGTATTTT.

The V and J genes are TRBV4-1 and TRBJ1-2, with 8 bases lining up with TRBD1. The CDR3 extends over 16 amino acids. Germline CDR1 MGHRA, CDR2 YSYEKL. V trimming: 6 bases; J trimming: 4 bases; junction bases outside the gene matches: 13. CDR3 in DNA: TGCGCCAGCAGACAACCTGGACAGGGCACTTCCTATGGCTACACCTTC. Translating gives CASRQPGQGTSYGYTF.

The rearrangement links TRBV12-3 or TRBV12-4 to TRBJ2-2; 9 bases match TRBD1. This CDR3 has 16 amino acids. V shed 6 bases and J 4 bases; nucleotides not matched to a gene: 9. The CDR3: CASSPADRGGTGELFF. The DNA of the CDR3 is TGTGCCAGCAGCCCCGCGGACAGGGGAGGCACCGGGGAGCTGTTTTTT.

V usage is TRBV19 and J usage is TRBJ1-5; no firm D call. CDR1 LNHDA and CDR2 SQIVND come from the germline V gene (reference sequence). This CDR3 has 15 amino acids. Trimming shortened V by 0 bases and J by 1 base, and 7 bases separated the two germline ends. The DNA of the CDR3 is TGTGCCAGTAGTATAGATCGTTGGAGCAATCAGCCCCAGCATTTT. Its translation is CASSIDRWSNQPQHF.

The rearrangement links TRBV30 to TRBJ1-6; D gene ambiguous. V was shortened by 0 bases and J by 9 bases, with 12 bases between the two germline ends. Germline CDR1 and CDR2: GTSNPN and SVGIG (reference sequence). The CDR3 is 14 amino acids. The CDR3: CAWSVATDGSPLHF. CDR3 bases: TGTGCCTGGAGTGTAGCGACGGATGGTTCACCCCTCCACTTT.

This clonotype was counted a few times. This chain links TRBV28 with TRBJ1-5; D not resolved. This CDR3 comprises 14 residues. Germline V gene data show CDR1 as MDHEN and CDR2 as SYDVKM. The V and J ends lost 3 bases and 2 bases respectively, with 8 bases between them. The CDR3 DNA is TGTGCCAGCAGTTTTAACAGCGGCAATCAGCCCCAGCATTTT. It codes for CASSFNSGNQPQHF.

The V and J genes are TRBV5-6 and TRBJ2-7, with a tentative D call TRBD1 (5 bases). The CDR3 has 14 residues. The germline CDR1 and CDR2 sequences are SGHDT and YYEEEE. V lost 0 bases, J lost 2 bases, and 9 bases lay in between. Written as DNA, the CDR3 is TGTGCCAGCAGCTTGGGGAGACAGACCTACGAGCAGTACTTC. Amino acid sequence: CASSLGRQTYEQYF.

V and J are TRBV7-2 and TRBJ1-5; possibly TRBD1 for D (5 bases). With 7 bases removed from V and 3 bases from J, the gap between germline ends came to 7 bases. This CDR3 spans 12 amino acids. In germline, CDR1 is SGHTA, CDR2 FQGNSA. CDR3 sequence reads: CASTGNNQPQHF. The DNA of the CDR3 is TGTGCCAGCACAGGGAACAATCAGCCCCAGCATTTT. The full variable domain, in which reference TRBV7-2 and TRBJ1-5 provide the parts outside the CDR3, is GAGVSQSPSNKVTEKGKDVELRCDPISGHTALYWYRQSLGQGLEFLIYFQGNSAPDKSGLPSDRFSAERTGGSVSTLTIQRTQQEDSAVYLCASTGNNQPQHFGDGTRLSIL.

The chain combines TRBV7-8 with TRBJ2-3; no reliable D call. CDR3 length equals 13 residues. Germline CDR1 and CDR2: SGHVS and FQNEAQ. V dropped 4 bases and J dropped 0 bases, with 5 bases sitting between them. CDR3: CASSYGSTDTQYF. The CDR3 coding sequence is TGTGCCAGCAGCTACGGAAGCACAGATACGCAGTATTTT.

Only a few counts were recorded for this clonotype. The chain uses TRBV10-2 and TRBJ2-7; no definite D call. Trimming stripped 6 bases from V and 3 bases from J, with 9 bases between. Germline CDR1 WSHSY, CDR2 SAAADI. The CDR3 runs to 12 residues. DNA of the CDR3: TGCGCCAGCAGCAGCCAGGTCTACGAGCAGTACTTC. Translated: CASSSQVYEQYF.

This clonotype was observed a few times. The genes are TRBV20-1 and TRBJ2-3, with D perhaps TRBD2 (7 bases). CDR3 length equals 14 residues. Germline assignment: CDR1 DFQATT and CDR2 SNEGSKA (reference sequence). Trimming cost V 4 bases and J 1 base, with 12 bases left between them. CDR3 nucleotide sequence: TGCAGTGCTAAGATCGGGGGGCGCACAGATACGCAGTATTTT. Its protein product is CSAKIGGRTDTQYF.

This clonotype turned up a few times. This sequence joins TRBV7-2 and TRBJ2-3; tentative D call: TRBD2 (6 bases). In germline, CDR1 is SGHTA, CDR2 FQGNSA. The CDR3 has 14 amino acids. V was trimmed by 5 bases and J by 2 bases, leaving 11 bases between them. As DNA, the CDR3 is TGTGCCAGCAGCCGGGGGAGCTACACAGATACGCAGTATTTT. Translated, it gives CASSRGSYTDTQYF.